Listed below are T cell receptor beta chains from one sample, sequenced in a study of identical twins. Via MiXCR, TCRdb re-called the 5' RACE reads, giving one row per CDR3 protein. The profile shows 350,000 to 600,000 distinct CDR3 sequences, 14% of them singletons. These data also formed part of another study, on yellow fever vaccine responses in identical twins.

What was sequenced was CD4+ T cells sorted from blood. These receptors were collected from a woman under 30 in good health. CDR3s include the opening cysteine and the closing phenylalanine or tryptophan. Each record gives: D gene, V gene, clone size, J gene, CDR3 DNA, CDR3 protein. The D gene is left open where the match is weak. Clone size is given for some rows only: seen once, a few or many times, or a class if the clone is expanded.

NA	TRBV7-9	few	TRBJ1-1	TGTGCCAGCAGCTTATACCGGGGGGGGAGTGCTGAAGCTTTCTTT	CASSLYRGGSAEAFF
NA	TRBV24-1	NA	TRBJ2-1	TGTGCCACCAGTGATTTGCAAATCCGGGAGTGGTCCTACAATGAGCAGTTCTTC	CATSDLQIREWSYNEQFF
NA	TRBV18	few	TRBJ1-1	TGTGCCAGCTCACCTACGGCAGGGAACACTGAAGCTTTCTTT	CASSPTAGNTEAFF
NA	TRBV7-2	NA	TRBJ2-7	TGTGCCAGCAGCTTAATTGGGCTAATCACCTACGAGCAGTACTTC	CASSLIGLITYEQYF
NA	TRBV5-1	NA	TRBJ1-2	TGCGCCAGCAGCTTGAACAGGGATAACTATGGCTACACCTTC	CASSLNRDNYGYTF
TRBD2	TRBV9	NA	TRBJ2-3	TGTGCCAGCAGCGTAGTCGGGCGGGGGGCAGATACGCAGTATTTT	CASSVVGRGADTQYF
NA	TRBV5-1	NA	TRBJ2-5	TGCGCCAGCAGCTTGGGCCCGGGACAAGAGACCCAGTACTTC	CASSLGPGQETQYF
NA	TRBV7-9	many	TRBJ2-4	TGTGCCAGCAGCTTCGATCTTGCCAAAAACATTCAGTACTTC	CASSFDLAKNIQYF
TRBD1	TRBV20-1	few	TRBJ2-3	TGCAGTGCTAGGGGACAGGGGGCATCGGATACGCAGTATTTT	CSARGQGASDTQYF
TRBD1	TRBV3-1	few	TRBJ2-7	TGTGCCAGCAGCCCCAGGGGGCCCCGGGGGAACGAGCAGTACTTC	CASSPRGPRGNEQYF
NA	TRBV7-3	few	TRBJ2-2	TGTGCCAGCAGCGCCCAACCTAACACCGGGGAGCTGTTTTTT	CASSAQPNTGELFF
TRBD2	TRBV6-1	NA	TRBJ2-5	TGTGCCAGCAGACCTGGACTAGTTCAAGAGACCCAGTACTTC	CASRPGLVQETQYF
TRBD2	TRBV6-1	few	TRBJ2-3	TGTGCCAGCAGTCCTCTAGCGGAAGGCACAGATACGCAGTATTTT	CASSPLAEGTDTQYF
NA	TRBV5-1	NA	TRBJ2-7	TGCGCCAGCAGCTTGGATGGGGGACGTGCAATATACGAGCAGTACTTC	CASSLDGGRAIYEQYF
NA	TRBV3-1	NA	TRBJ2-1	TGTGCCAGCAGCCAAGAATTGGGGAATGAGCAGTTCTTC	CASSQELGNEQFF
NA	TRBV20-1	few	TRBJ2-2	TGCAGTGCTAGAGAGTTTCGGGGGGCTTCCGGGGAGCTGTTTTTT	CSAREFRGASGELFF
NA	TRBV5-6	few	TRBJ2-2	TGTGCCAGCAGCTATTGGGGGATCAACACCGGGGAGCTGTTTTTT	CASSYWGINTGELFF
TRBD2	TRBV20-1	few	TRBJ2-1	TGCAGTGCTAGAGATTACCTAGCGGGAACCAATGAGCAGTTCTTC	CSARDYLAGTNEQFF
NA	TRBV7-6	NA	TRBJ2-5	TGTGCCAGCAGTCTCCGGCGGGACAGCAAAGAGACCCAGTACTTC	CASSLRRDSKETQYF
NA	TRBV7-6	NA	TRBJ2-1	TGTGCCAGCAGGACAGAGGGTGAGCAGTTCTTC	CASRTEGEQFF
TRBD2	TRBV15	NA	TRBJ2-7	TGTGCCACCAGCAGAGAAGCCGCCGGGAGGGGCTCCTACGAGCAGTACTTC	CATSREAAGRGSYEQYF
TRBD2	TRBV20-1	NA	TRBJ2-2	TGCAGTGCTAGAGACTCGAAGCGGGGAGACACCGGGGAGCTGTTTTTT	CSARDSKRGDTGELFF
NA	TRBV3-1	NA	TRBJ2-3	TGTGCCAGCAGCCAAGAGACTACAGGGCTAAGCACAGATACGCAGTATTTT	CASSQETTGLSTDTQYF
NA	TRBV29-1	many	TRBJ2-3	TGCAGCGTTGCCCCGTTCCCCACAGATACGCAGTATTTT	CSVAPFPTDTQYF
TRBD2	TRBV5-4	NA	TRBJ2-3	TGTGCCAGCAGCGGTCGGGCTAGCGGGATCTCAGATACGCAGTATTTT	CASSGRASGISDTQYF
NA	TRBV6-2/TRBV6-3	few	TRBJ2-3	TGTGCCAGCAGTAACCTAGGGACTAGCACAGATACGCAGTATTTT	CASSNLGTSTDTQYF
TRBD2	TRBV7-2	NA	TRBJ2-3	TGTGCCAGCAGCTTAGATGCGGGGGACGGCACAGATACGCAGTATTTT	CASSLDAGDGTDTQYF
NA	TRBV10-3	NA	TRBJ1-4	TGTGCCATCAGTGAGGCGCAGTTGGGGGAAAAACTGTTTTTT	CAISEAQLGEKLFF
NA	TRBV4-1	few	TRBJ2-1	TGCGCCAGCAGCGAACGTGGGACTCCGCCGAGTCATGAGCAGTTCTTC	CASSERGTPPSHEQFF
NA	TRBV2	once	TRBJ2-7	TGTGCCAGCAGTACTCGGCCCTACGAGCAGTACTTC	CASSTRPYEQYF
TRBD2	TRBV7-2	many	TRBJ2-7	TGTGCCAGCAGCTGGACTAGCGGGAGTTACGAGCAGTACTTC	CASSWTSGSYEQYF
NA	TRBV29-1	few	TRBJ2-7	TGCAGCGCCCGGGACATCTCCTACGAGCAGTACTTC	CSARDISYEQYF
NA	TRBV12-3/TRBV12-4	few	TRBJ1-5	TGTGCCAGCACTCTAGATAGCAATCAGCCCCAGCATTTT	CASTLDSNQPQHF
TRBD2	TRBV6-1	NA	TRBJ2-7	TGTGCCAGCAGAAATAGCGGGGGCGCCTACGAGCAGTACTTC	CASRNSGGAYEQYF
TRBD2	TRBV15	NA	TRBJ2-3	TGTGCCACCAGCAGATTAGCGGGTACGCAGTATTTT	CATSRLAGTQYF